This T cell receptor beta chain was sequenced in a study of Ad26.COV2.S vaccination and SARS-CoV-2 variants. Study overall: Donor was one of the participants in the Ad26.COV2.S arm of the COV1001 trial. Administration of Ad26.COV2.S was intramuscular, either once or twice 56 days apart. Overall study results and limits: Spike-specific responses of CD8+ and CD4+ T cells were reported to display substantial breadth after vaccination.

The table lists this clone with a count of one. Its antigen is unidentified. The repertoire was sequenced with immunoSEQ multiplex PCR; TCRdb's copy has only in-frame clones and lacks some. The table shows about 350,000 clones, with 80% to 90% occurring only once. The sample's treatment: some 19 received Ad26.COV2.S at low or high dose, single or two shots; several received placebo; per-sample allocation not given. Samples analyzed were those drawn on day 63 after the first vaccine or placebo injection. The sample here was peripheral blood, taken in a trial of Ad26.COV2.S vaccine versus placebo. The sequence was collected from a person aged 18-65 years who received the Ad26.COV2.S COVID-19 vaccine or a placebo.

The CDR3 sequence is CASSQLLAEKLFF. CDR3 DNA sequence: TGTGCCAGCAGCCAATTGTTGGCGGAAAAACTGTTTTTT. This chain links TRBV3-1 (or the pseudogene TRBV3-2) with TRBJ1-4, with D uncertain. Germline loops: CDR1 LGHDT, CDR2 YNNKEL (reference sequence). V lost 2 bases to trimming and J lost 8 bases, with 9 bases between them. The CDR3 sequence is 13 residues long.